This T cell receptor (beta chain) originates from a study of T cell responses to AZD1222 COVID-19 vaccine. Germline loops: CDR1 MGHRA, CDR2 YSYEKL. The CDR3 runs 16 residues. V was clipped by 2 bases and J by 5 bases, with 16 bases between them. The study's findings and limits: Two AZD1222 administrations were followed by greater Spike-specific TCR breadth and depth. Per reports, nearly half of all spike-specific TCRs target regions that are unmutated in variants.

With regard to this clone: The antigen remains undetermined.

Generated by immunoSEQ multiplex PCR, the TCRdb table keeps only in-frame clones and is missing some. Among 150,000 to 200,000 clones listed, roughly 90% were seen once. The sequence was obtained from an adult in good health. This chain uses TRBV4-1 with TRBJ1-5; possible D gene TRBD1, 5 bases. Sequenced here: peripheral blood, sampled on day 0 of AZD1222 vaccination. In DNA, the CDR3 is TGCGCCAGCAGCCAAACGGTCCGGGGGAAATATCAGCCCCAGCATTTT. Translation: CASSQTVRGKYQPQHF.